The 7 T cell receptor beta chains given below trace back to one sample, sequenced in a study of blood T cell repertoires in COVID-19. The repertoire was sequenced with immunoSEQ multiplex PCR; TCRdb's copy has only in-frame clones and lacks some. The sample records 70,000 or so clones, 70% to 80% being singletons. Material: peripheral blood. Receptor source: a human donor in a cohort sampled during active COVID-19.

V is TRBV3-1 (or the pseudogene TRBV3-2) and J is TRBJ2-1; D might be TRBD2 (5 bases). CDR1 LGHDT and CDR2 YNNKEL come from the germline V gene (reference sequence). The CDR3 has 15 residues. The V gene lost 3 bases and the J gene lost 4 bases, with 13 bases spanning the gap. The CDR3 protein is CASSQSGGRYNEQFF. The CDR3 DNA reads as TGTGCCAGCAGCCAGTCTGGAGGTCGGTACAATGAGCAGTTCTTC.

The J gene is TRBJ2-7, the V gene TRBV9; TRBD1 aligns across 9 bases. The germline V gene encodes CDR1 SGDLS and CDR2 YYNGEE. Trimming at V came to 3 bases and at J to 7 bases, leaving 2 bases not matched to a gene. CDR3 size: 12 residues. Here the CDR3 reads CASSGGQGEQYF. Written as DNA, the CDR3 is TGTGCCAGCAGCGGAGGACAGGGGGAGCAGTACTTC.

This chain joins TRBV27 and TRBJ1-1, with D hard to call. The CDR3 covers 13 residues. Germline CDR1 is MNHEY and CDR2 is SMNVEV (reference sequence). Trimming pared 3 bases from V and 1 base from J, leaving 6 bases between. CDR3 region: CASSLAGNTEAFF. In DNA, the CDR3 is TGTGCCAGCAGTTTGGCAGGGAACACTGAAGCTTTCTTT.

The chain carries TRBV6-6 and TRBJ1-3, with 7 bases identical to TRBD1. V gave up 2 bases and J gave up 0 bases; unmatched junction bases: 1. The germline V gene has CDR1 MNHNY and CDR2 SVGAGI (reference sequence). This CDR3 region has 15 residues. The DNA of the CDR3 is TGTGCCAGCAGTTACGGACAGGCCTCTGGAAACACCATATATTTT. It encodes CASSYGQASGNTIYF.

The rearrangement uses TRBV6-5 and TRBJ2-7; tentatively, D is TRBD1 (5 bases). Germline values: CDR1 MNHEY, CDR2 SVGAGI. Between the trimmed V and J ends, which lost 4 bases and 1 base, there was a span of 17 bases. CDR3 length equals 16 residues. In DNA, the CDR3 is TGTGCCAGCAGTTTTCAGGGTAACAAGGCTTCCTACGAGCAGTACTTC. Protein sequence: CASSFQGNKASYEQYF.

The genes are TRBV7-4 and TRBJ2-1; D not certain. Germline V gene data show CDR1 as SGHVT and CDR2 as SQSDAQ. The CDR3 contains 15 residues. V was cut by 5 bases and J by 1 base, with 12 bases left in between. The DNA of the CDR3 is TGTGCCAGCAGCGGAGCTGCCCCGTCCTACAATGAGCAGTTCTTC. Its translation is CASSGAAPSYNEQFF. Full variable domain (remainder filled in from reference TRBV7-4 and TRBJ2-1): GAGVSQSPRYKVAKRGRDVALRCDSISGHVTLYWYRQTLGQGSEVLTYSQSDAQRDKSGRPSGRFSAERPERSVSTLKIQRTEQGDSAVYLCASSGAAPSYNEQFFGPGTRLTVL.

This chain joins TRBV15 and TRBJ2-7; 9 nucleotides match TRBD1. The CDR3 runs to 15 residues. Germline loops: CDR1 LNHNV, CDR2 YYDKDF (reference sequence). The V segment lost 0 bases and the J segment 5 bases; nucleotides outside the gene matches: 5. CDR3 protein: CATSRDMDRGHEQYF. The CDR3 DNA sequence: TGTGCCACCAGCAGAGATATGGACAGGGGTCACGAGCAGTACTTC. Complete variable domain (other parts from reference TRBV15 and TRBJ2-7): DAMVIQNPRYQVTQFGKPVTLSCSQTLNHNVMYWYQQKSSQAPKLLFHYYDKDFNNEADTPDNFQSRRPNTSFCFLDIRSPGLGDTAMYLCATSRDMDRGHEQYFGPGTRLTVT.